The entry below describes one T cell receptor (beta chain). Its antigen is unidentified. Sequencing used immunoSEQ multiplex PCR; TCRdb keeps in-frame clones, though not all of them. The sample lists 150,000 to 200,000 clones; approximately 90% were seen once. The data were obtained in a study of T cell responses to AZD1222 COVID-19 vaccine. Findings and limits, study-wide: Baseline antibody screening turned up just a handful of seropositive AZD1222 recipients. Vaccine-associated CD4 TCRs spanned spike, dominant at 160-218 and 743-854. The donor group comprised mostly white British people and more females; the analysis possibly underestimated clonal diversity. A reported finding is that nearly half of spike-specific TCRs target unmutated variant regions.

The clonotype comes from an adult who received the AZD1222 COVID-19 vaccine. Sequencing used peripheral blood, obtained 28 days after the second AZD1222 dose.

For the CDR3, the DNA is TGCAGCGCCTCCACTATGAACACTGAAGCTTTCTTT. As protein: CSASTMNTEAFF. The V gene is TRBV29-1, the J gene TRBJ1-1, with D unclear. The V end lost 7 bases, the J end lost 0 bases, and 9 bases lay between the germline ends. Germline loops: CDR1 SQVTM, CDR2 ANQGSEA. CDR3 size: 12 residues.